The source of this TCR beta chain is a study of blood T cells in healthy people across ages. A sample-barcoded 5' primer and a J-beta primer mix were used in a second PCR of roughly 7 to 11 cycles. TCRdb re-called the 5' RACE reads with MiXCR, one entry per CDR3 protein. Here the sample spans about 770,000 distinct CDR3 sequences, approximately 48% being singletons. In its sample, this clonotype was seen a few times. V shed 0 bases and J shed 3 bases, with 10 bases lying between them. Germline V gene sequence: CDR1 SGHRS, CDR2 YFSETQ. This CDR3 is 14 amino acids long. The clonotype originates from a man in his 60s in good health. The J gene is TRBJ2-7, the V gene TRBV5-1; D remains unclear. Source material: blood. The CDR3 coding sequence is TGCGCCAGCAGCTTGGCCGGACCGGGCTACGAGCAGTACTTC. Amino acid sequence: CASSLAGPGYEQYF.